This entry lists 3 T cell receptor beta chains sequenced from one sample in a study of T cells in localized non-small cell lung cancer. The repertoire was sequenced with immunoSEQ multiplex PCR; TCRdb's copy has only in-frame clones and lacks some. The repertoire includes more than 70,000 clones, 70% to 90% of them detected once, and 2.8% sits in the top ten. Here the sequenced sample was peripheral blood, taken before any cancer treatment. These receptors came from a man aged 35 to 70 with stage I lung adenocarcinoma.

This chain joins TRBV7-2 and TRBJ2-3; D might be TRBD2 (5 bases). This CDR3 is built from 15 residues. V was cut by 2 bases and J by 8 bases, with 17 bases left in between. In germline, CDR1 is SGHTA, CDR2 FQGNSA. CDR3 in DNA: TGTGCCAGCAGCTTAAGATCTTCAGGACTTGGTACGCAGTATTTT. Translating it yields CASSLRSSGLGTQYF.

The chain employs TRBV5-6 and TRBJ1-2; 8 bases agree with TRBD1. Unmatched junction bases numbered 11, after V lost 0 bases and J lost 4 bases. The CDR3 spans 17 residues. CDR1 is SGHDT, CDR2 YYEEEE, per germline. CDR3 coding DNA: TGTGCCAGCAGCTTGGATTTGATAGCAGGGGGCGGCTATGGCTACACCTTC. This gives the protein CASSLDLIAGGGYGYTF.

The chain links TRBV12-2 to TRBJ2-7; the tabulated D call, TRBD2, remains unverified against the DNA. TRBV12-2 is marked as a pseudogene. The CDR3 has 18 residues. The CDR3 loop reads CASRLSGGPAGGSYEQYF. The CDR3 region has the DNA TGTGCAAGTCGCTTATCCGGTGGGCCGGCGGGGGGCTCCTACGAGCAGTACTTC.